This TCR beta chain was documented in a study of blood T cells in healthy people across ages (dated by TCRdb to the mid-2010s). Describing the broader study: In model experiments, template switching captured about one uniquely barcoded TCR beta cDNA molecule for every two T cells. Using the same blood draw, the study looked at two additional independent replicas of 1 million unique cDNA reads for two donors, one aged 18 to 30 and the other aged 80 or older. The donors were divided into four age groups: young (average about 15 years), middle-aged (almost 40), aged (approximately 59) and long-lived (about 90). To avoid experimental bias, donors of different ages were randomly spread across the sequencing lanes. The study measured age-related changes in TCR beta repertoire diversity using deep sequencing normalized with unique cDNA molecular identifiers. The study at large found these results: Bulk unsorted PBMC profiling prevented conclusive comparison of naive and antigen-experienced compartments. There was a strong correlation between observed TCR beta diversity and the percentage of naive T cells measured by flow cytometry. Because the CMV infection status of the donors was unknown, age-related changes in expanded clonotypes may potentially have been confounded. The long-lived group showed more naive CD4+ T cells, fewer expanded clones and increased TCR diversity than the aged group, suggesting age selection. As age increased, observed TCR beta diversity per million T cells dropped in a roughly linear way, and a significant reduction was already evident by age 40. Estimates of total diversity based on one million sequenced T cells were considered lower bounds and underestimates.

Systemically healthy Caucasian individuals from Russia, 35 to 50 in total and aged about 6 to 90 years, were included as donors. Each donor gave 8 to 10 milliliters of peripheral blood, collected into EDTA-treated Vacutainer tubes. Ficoll-Paque density-gradient centrifugation was used to isolate PBMCs, with at least 7 million obtained per sample. Trizol reagent was used to extract total RNA from PBMCs, with at least 5.5 micrograms per sample. Naive CD45RAhigh/CD27high T cell percentages were measured by flow cytometry on a PBMC aliquot from every donor. The method behind the library was 5' RACE. Sequencing was performed on an Illumina HiSeq 2500. A second PCR of about 7 to 12 cycles was performed with a sample-barcoded 5' primer and a J-beta primer mix. A unique molecular identifier was introduced onto each TCR beta cDNA molecule by a template-switch 5' adaptor carrying 12 random nucleotides. At least 2.5 million CDR3-containing paired-end reads were obtained from each sample. All of the RNA was converted into first-strand cDNA using the Mint cDNA synthesis kit, with a TRBC-specific oligonucleotide serving as the primer. All cDNA was treated with uracil-DNA glycosylase and then went through a first 18-cycle PCR with the universal primers M1SS and BC2_uni_R. Regarding the original processing steps: For normalization, 1 million high-quality reads were randomly selected from each sample, with every read carrying a distinct molecular identifier. Reads with shared molecular identifiers were discarded instead of being binned into consensus sequences. MiTCR, run with a Q25 quality threshold and the strictest error-elimination algorithm, handled CDR3 identification, clonotype clustering and error correction. A nonparametric unseen species model with Euler transformation was used to estimate lower-bound total TCR beta diversity. TCRdb reprocessed the public reads (quality trimming at Q25 with fastp, clone calling with MiXCR) and kept in-frame beta chains. Rows are unified per CDR3 protein, each entry keeping the most common DNA and genes. What appears here as the V and J calls and clone size reflects TCRdb's work, not the paper's. The sample table lists roughly 730,000 distinct CDR3 sequences, 56% of them with a count of one. The top ten clones comprise approximately 24% of the sample.

From a lookup of the germline V gene (reference sequence), CDR1 and CDR2 are DFQATT and SNEGSKA. The CDR3 measures 15 amino acids from cysteine to phenylalanine. Left in the record is the CDR3 DNA by itself, 45 bases read in frame from the first base. Here V drops 5 bases and J drops 4 bases, and the junction holds 7 bases not matched to any gene. This clonotype was counted ten times or more. Its antigen has not been determined. Base qualities are not recorded, but no much larger clone differs from it by a single base. The source is a middle-aged man in good health. Sequencing input: blood. This chain is built from TRBV20-1 and TRBJ2-1, and TRBD2 aligns with 11 junction nucleotides. The DNA sequence reads TGCAGTGCTCTGGGACTAGCGGAGCGATACAATGAGCAGTTCTTC. It translates as CSALGLAERYNEQFF.